This note documents a single T cell receptor beta chain sequence. The antigen is undetermined. CDR3 length: 14 residues. The germline V gene has CDR1 MNHEY and CDR2 SVGAGI. V shed 6 bases, J shed 7 bases, and the junction held 8 bases outside the gene matches. The sample comes from a study of beta chain features in type 1 diabetes. Notes on the study in general: Overrepresentation of cells with high TCR expression could result from cDNA sequencing. Among type 1 diabetes patients, VDJ junctions had fewer insertions and more deletions. It was possible that PCR favored shorter templates, equally so in patients and controls. There was a moderate but significant shortening of TCRB CDR3s in all four CD4+ subsets of Type 1 diabetes patients.

Markers CD45RO/CCR7/CD25/CD127/CD95/CD27 served to sort CD4+ naive, central memory, regulatory and stem cell-like memory cells. Every isolated RNA sample was fully reverse transcribed, so sequencing captured expressed TCRB transcripts. Assay: immunoSEQ multiplex PCR; the TCRdb copy retains only in-frame clones and omits some. The profile shows around 600,000 clones, 12% of them singletons. The receptor comes from a man aged 25 to 40 with type 1 diabetes. The chain links TRBV6-5 to TRBJ2-1; 8 bases match TRBD1. The sequenced sample was naive CD4+ T cells from blood. CDR3 coding DNA: TGTGCCAGCAGACTGGACAGGGAGTGGAATGAGCAGTTCTTC. Translated, it gives CASRLDREWNEQFF.